Each of the 32 T cell receptor beta chains below was sequenced from the same sample in a study of blood T cells in healthy people across ages. With a J-beta primer mix and a sample-barcoded 5' primer, a second PCR ran about 7 to 11 cycles. MiXCR was run by TCRdb on the 5' RACE reads, yielding one entry per CDR3 protein. The sample records about 620,000 distinct CDR3 sequences, around a fifth being singletons. The sequencing sample was made of blood. Receptors originate from a man aged 65 to 85 in good health.

In DNA, the CDR3 is TGCAGTGCTCCTGAGGGGGGGCAAGAGACCCAGTACTTC. This sequence encodes CSAPEGGQETQYF. The chain couples TRBV20-1 to TRBJ2-5; perhaps TRBD2 as D (7 bases). V dropped 5 bases and J dropped 2 bases, with 12 bases sitting between them. Germline assignment: CDR1 DFQATT and CDR2 SNEGSKA (reference sequence). The CDR3 runs 13 residues.

The genes are TRBV20-1 and TRBJ2-7; 12 bases are a match to TRBD2. V lost 1 base, J lost 3 bases, and 1 base stayed unmatched. This CDR3 comprises 14 residues. Germline V CDR1 and CDR2: DFQATT, SNEGSKA (reference sequence). In nucleotides, the CDR3 is TGCAGTGCTAGAGGACTAGCGGGAGACTACGAGCAGTACTTC. This codes for CSARGLAGDYEQYF.

V gene TRBV6-5 combines with J gene TRBJ2-3; tentative D call: TRBD2 (7 bases). The CDR3 runs 14 residues. Per the germline V gene, CDR1 is MNHEY and CDR2 is SVGAGI. Trimming stripped 2 bases from V and 5 bases from J, with 11 bases between. In DNA form, the CDR3 reads TGTGCCAGCAGTTACACAGGGAGGGGAGATACGCAGTATTTT. This translates into CASSYTGRGDTQYF.

The sample holds many counts of this clonotype. J is TRBJ2-7 and V is TRBV12-3 or TRBV12-4; D unresolved. The CDR3 extends over 13 amino acids. Trimming left V 6 bases short and J 6 bases short, with 15 bases between. The DNA for the CDR3 is TGTGCCAGCAGCCCACCAGCTCATTTCGAGCAGTACTTC. This encodes CASSPPAHFEQYF.

V usage is TRBV28 and J usage is TRBJ2-7; D is possibly TRBD1 (6 bases). The V gene's germline CDR1 is MDHEN and CDR2 SYDVKM. V was trimmed by 4 bases and J by 0 bases, leaving 13 bases between them. CDR3 size: 15 residues. The CDR3 loop reads CASSSNRVSSYEQYF. The CDR3, as DNA: TGTGCCAGCAGTTCAAACAGGGTTAGCTCCTACGAGCAGTACTTC.

The chain couples TRBV2 to TRBJ2-3; no firm D call. With 11 bases removed from V and 2 bases from J, the gap between germline ends came to 11 bases. The germline gives CDR1 SNHLY, CDR2 FYNNEI. The CDR3 has 12 residues. The CDR3 here is CARESPTDTQYF. The CDR3, as DNA: TGTGCCCGCGAATCTCCCACAGATACGCAGTATTTT. Looking up the rest from reference TRBV2 and TRBJ2-3 gives the full variable domain: EPEVTQTPSHQVTQMGQEVILRCVPISNHLYFYWYRQILGQKVEFLVSFYNNEISEKSEIFDDQFSVERPDGSNFTLKIRSTKLEDSAMYFCARESPTDTQYFGPGTRLTVL.

This clonotype appeared a few times. This sequence joins TRBV15 and TRBJ1-1, with a weak D call TRBD1 (6 bases). This CDR3 is 13 amino acids long. CDR1 LNHNV and CDR2 YYDKDF come from the germline V gene (reference sequence). The V and J ends lost 9 bases and 1 base respectively, with 12 bases between them. CDR3 in DNA: TGTGCCACTCTCCGGGACACGAACACTGAAGCTTTCTTT. This translates into CATLRDTNTEAFF.

This clonotype showed up just a few times. This chain connects TRBV7-2 to TRBJ2-2; TRBD1 might be the D (5 bases). Germline values: CDR1 SGHTA, CDR2 FQGNSA. This CDR3 spans 13 amino acids. The ends were cut back, 6 bases at V and 5 bases at J, with 10 bases in the middle. The CDR3 DNA sequence: TGTGCCAGCAGTTTTGACAGAACCGGGGAGCTGTTTTTT. Protein product: CASSFDRTGELFF. The whole variable domain, remainder taken from reference TRBV7-2 and TRBJ2-2, is GAGVSQSPSNKVTEKGKDVELRCDPISGHTALYWYRQSLGQGLEFLIYFQGNSAPDKSGLPSDRFSAERTGGSVSTLTIQRTQQEDSAVYLCASSFDRTGELFFGEGSRLTVL.

The rearrangement links TRBV10-3 to TRBJ2-5, with 9 bases aligning to TRBD1. With V trimmed by 4 bases and J by 6 bases, 9 bases remained unmatched. The CDR3 runs to 15 residues. CDR1 and CDR2 from the germline V gene are ENHRY and SYGVKD. Here the CDR3 reads CAISVEGTGSKTQYF. The CDR3 DNA reads as TGTGCCATCAGTGTAGAAGGGACAGGGTCCAAGACCCAGTACTTC.

The genes are TRBV20-1 and TRBJ1-2; TRBD1 matches at 7 bases. The CDR3 sequence is 13 residues long. Germline V gene sequence: CDR1 DFQATT, CDR2 SNEGSKA (reference sequence). Trimming at V came to 0 bases and at J to 4 bases, leaving 2 bases not matched to a gene. This CDR3 is CSAREQGRYGYTF. The CDR3 DNA reads TGCAGTGCTAGAGAACAGGGGCGCTATGGCTACACCTTC.

A few counts support this clonotype. The rearrangement joins TRBV20-1 to TRBJ2-1, with 8 bases that match TRBD2. CDR1 and CDR2 (germline): DFQATT, SNEGSKA (reference sequence). V shed 3 bases and J 5 bases; nucleotides not matched to a gene: 9. The CDR3 length is 15 residues. This chain's CDR3 is CSARTSEYLNNEQFF. The CDR3 DNA is TGCAGTGCTAGGACTAGCGAATACTTAAACAATGAGCAGTTCTTC.

This clonotype was picked up a small number of times. This chain joins TRBV20-1 and TRBJ2-3; D is perhaps TRBD1 (6 bases). Trimming cost V 4 bases and J 6 bases, with 8 bases left between them. Germline V gene sequence: CDR1 DFQATT, CDR2 SNEGSKA (reference sequence). There are 11 residues in the CDR3. As DNA, the CDR3 is TGCAGTGCTACTAGGGGGGATACGCAGTATTTT. Amino acids: CSATRGDTQYF.

With regard to this clonotype: One end of the junction is discordant with germline, which a read error may explain. For the CDR3, the DNA is TGTGCCAGCAGCAGGGGCCGGGGAACGGAGACCCGGTACTTC. Encoded protein: CASSRGRGTETRYF. The chain combines TRBV9 with TRBJ2-5; D tentatively reads TRBD1 or TRBD2 (5 bases each). This CDR3 is 14 amino acids long. Germline lookup yields CDR1 SGDLS and CDR2 YYNGEE. Full variable domain (rest looked up from reference TRBV9 and TRBJ2-5): DSGVTQTPKHLITATGQRVTLRCSPRSGDLSVYWYQQSLDQGLQFLIQYYNGEERAKGNILERFSAQQFPDLHSELNLSSLELGDSALYFCASSRGRGTETRYFGPGTRLLVL.

This clonotype appeared a single time. The V call is TRBV7-2, the J call TRBJ1-2, with D unresolved. The germline V and J ends were trimmed by 1 base and 0 bases, with 12 bases remaining between them. This CDR3 spans 16 amino acids. Germline V gene lookup returns CDR1 SGHTA and CDR2 FQGNSA. DNA of the CDR3: TGTGCCAGCAGCTTAGTATCCGGGTTAGCTAACTATGGCTACACCTTC. The encoded protein is CASSLVSGLANYGYTF.

The chain carries TRBV20-1 and TRBJ2-1; no reliable D call. The J call may be faulty, since TRBJ2-5 better matches the DNA end. The germline V gene encodes CDR1 DFQATT and CDR2 SNEGSKA (reference sequence). CDR3 length equals 13 residues. CDR3 sequence: CSAYLVGQETQYF. In DNA form, the CDR3 reads TGCAGTGCCTATCTGGTAGGCCAAGAGACCCAGTACTTC.

The genes are TRBV28 and TRBJ2-1; TRBD2 agrees at 10 bases. The CDR3 has 16 residues. Germline V lookup: CDR1 MDHEN, CDR2 SYDVKM. Germline trimming cut 5 bases from V and 6 bases from J; bases unmatched to any gene: 10. The CDR3 loop is CASSPLASGSVNEQFF. In DNA form, the CDR3 reads TGTGCCAGCAGTCCCTTGGCTAGCGGGAGTGTCAATGAGCAGTTCTTC.

This chain uses TRBV3-1 with TRBJ2-5; 10 bases agree with TRBD2. The DNA end is a closer match to TRBJ2-1, so the J assignment may be wrong. There are 16 residues in the CDR3. Germline lookup yields CDR1 LGHDT and CDR2 YNNKEL (reference sequence). Written as DNA, the CDR3 is TGTGCCAGCAGCCAAGATCGAAGCGGGAGGGGCAATGAGCAGTTCTTC. Protein product: CASSQDRSGRGNEQFF.

This clonotype has a single count. At one end, the junction sequence differs from germline, possibly due to a read error. CDR3 protein: CANSVRNTLQAGRTYEQYF. CDR3 DNA: TGCGCCAACAGCGTGAGAAACACGCTACAGGCAGGCCGCACCTACGAGCAGTACTTC. The chain combines TRBV5-1 with TRBJ2-7; D is perhaps TRBD1 (5 bases). Germline-derived CDR1 and CDR2 are SGHRS and YFSETQ. The CDR3 has 19 residues.

The V and J genes are TRBV9 and TRBJ2-7; D is ambiguous. Trimming took 0 bases from V and 2 from J, leaving 15 bases between them. The length of the CDR3 is 16 residues. Germline values: CDR1 SGDLS, CDR2 YYNGEE. This CDR3 is CASSVEGNSKPYEQYF. DNA for the CDR3: TGTGCCAGCAGCGTAGAGGGCAATTCAAAGCCCTACGAGCAGTACTTC.

CDR3 sequence (DNA): TGTGCCATCAGTGAGTCGAGGGGGTCGGGTGGCTACACCTTC. Translated: CAISESRGSGGYTF. This sequence joins TRBV10-3 and TRBJ1-2; possibly TRBD1 for D (6 bases). Germline V gives CDR1 ENHRY, CDR2 SYGVKD. Trimming took 0 bases from V and 7 from J, leaving 12 bases between them. This CDR3 contains 14 residues.

This clonotype was detected only a few times. The chain carries TRBV3-1 and TRBJ1-1; D is perhaps TRBD1 (6 bases). The CDR3 totals 17 residues. Germline V gene sequence: CDR1 LGHDT, CDR2 YNNKEL (reference sequence). V gave up 0 bases and J gave up 4 bases, with 18 bases separating them. The CDR3 DNA reads as TGTGCCAGCAGCCAAGACCCGGAGGGGGAGGAGGGCACTGAAGCTTTCTTT. Translation gives CASSQDPEGEEGTEAFF.

This clonotype has more than one count but fewer than ten. The chain combines TRBV12-3 or TRBV12-4 with TRBJ1-2, with a tentative D call TRBD1 (5 bases). The V and J ends lost 3 bases and 7 bases respectively, with 15 bases between them. The CDR3 covers 14 residues. CDR3 coding DNA: TGTGCCAGCAGTTTTGTACAGGTGGGAATTGGCTACACCTTC. It specifies CASSFVQVGIGYTF.

The rearrangement uses TRBV19 and TRBJ1-4, with D maybe TRBD1 (5 bases). The V gene's germline CDR1 is LNHDA and CDR2 SQIVND (reference sequence). The ends were cut back, 6 bases at V and 7 bases at J, with 9 bases in the middle. This CDR3 spans 12 amino acids. The CDR3, as DNA: TGTGCCAGTAGAGGGGACTTTGAAAAACTGTTTTTT. Protein sequence: CASRGDFEKLFF.

V and J are TRBV20-1 and TRBJ2-7; 8 bases align to TRBD2. V lost 1 base and J lost 1; bases outside the gene matches: 15. Looked up from germline, CDR1 is DFQATT and CDR2 is SNEGSKA (reference sequence). The CDR3 sequence is 18 residues long. The CDR3: CSARGVLAVGPLSYEQYF. CDR3 DNA sequence: TGCAGTGCTAGAGGGGTACTAGCGGTCGGACCACTTTCCTACGAGCAGTACTTC.

The chain carries TRBV6-5 and TRBJ2-1, with unresolved D. The CDR3 covers 15 residues. Germline CDR1 reads MNHEY; CDR2 reads SVGAGI. Trimming pared 8 bases from V and 4 bases from J, leaving 18 bases between. The CDR3 here is CASRVEAGPYNEQFF. Here the CDR3 DNA reads TGTGCCAGCCGCGTAGAGGCAGGCCCATACAATGAGCAGTTCTTC.

This clonotype turned up a few times. The DNA of the CDR3 is TGTGCCAGCAGTTTATCGGGGGTATTCTACGAGCAGTACTTC. Residues: CASSLSGVFYEQYF. This rearrangement joins TRBV27 to TRBJ2-7; D assignment may be TRBD1 or TRBD2 (5 bases each). The CDR3 sequence is 14 residues long. V dropped 0 bases and J dropped 3 bases, with 9 bases sitting between them. Germline lookup yields CDR1 MNHEY and CDR2 SMNVEV (reference sequence).

This clonotype was seen repeatedly, ten times or more. This chain joins TRBV14 and TRBJ2-5; the match to TRBD1 covers 9 bases. TRBJ2-7 matches the DNA end more closely, so the J call is doubtful. The CDR3 spans 17 residues. Germline V gene sequence: CDR1 SGHDN, CDR2 FVKESK. In DNA, the CDR3 is TGTGCCAGCTACCGGGACAGGGACCGCATTATTTATTACGAGCAGTACTTC. Amino acids: CASYRDRDRIIYYEQYF.

A word on this clonotype: A much bigger clone sits one base away, suggesting this may be a read error. This chain uses TRBV5-1 with TRBJ2-5; tentative D call: TRBD1 (5 bases). The CDR3 consists of 16 residues. The V gene's germline CDR1 is SGHRS and CDR2 YFSETQ. CDR3 sequence (DNA): TGCCCCAGCAGCTTGCAAGGGGTCAAGATCCAAGAGACCCAGTACTTC. This translates into CPSSLQGVKIQETQYF.

V usage is TRBV4-1 and J usage is TRBJ2-5, with TRBD1 matching 10 bases. This CDR3 has 15 amino acids. With V trimmed by 4 bases and J by 5 bases, 7 bases remained unmatched. CDR1 is MGHRA and CDR2 is YSYEKL in the germline V gene. The chain's CDR3 is CASSRDRGLGETQYF. CDR3 coding DNA: TGCGCCAGCAGCCGCGACAGGGGGCTAGGGGAGACCCAGTACTTC.

The rearrangement uses TRBV12-3 or TRBV12-4 and TRBJ1-4; D might be TRBD1 (6 bases). The CDR3 is 15 amino acids. Trimming left V 0 bases short and J 5 bases short, with 10 bases between. The CDR3 here is CASSLARGLNEKLFF. In nucleotides, the CDR3 is TGTGCCAGCAGTTTAGCGCGGGGGCTGAATGAAAAACTGTTTTTT.

The J gene is TRBJ1-4, the V gene TRBV15; tentatively, D is TRBD1 (6 bases). The CDR3 is 15 amino acids. The V and J ends lost 2 bases and 10 bases respectively, with 17 bases between them. Germline-derived CDR1 and CDR2 are LNHNV and YYDKDF (reference sequence). CDR3 sequence reads: CATSRTGGGSRKLFF. Written as DNA, the CDR3 is TGTGCCACCAGCAGAACGGGAGGGGGTTCTAGAAAACTGTTTTTT.

This chain joins TRBV5-6 and TRBJ2-1; D ambiguous. Germline lookup yields CDR1 SGHDT and CDR2 YYEEEE. The CDR3 contains 13 residues. V dropped 2 bases and J dropped 8 bases, with 11 bases sitting between them. The CDR3 coding sequence is TGTGCCAGCAGCTTTCTAGACTTCGATGAGCAGTTCTTC. Amino acids: CASSFLDFDEQFF.